This T cell receptor beta chain came from a study of T cells after yellow fever vaccination. This CDR3 is 17 amino acids long. Trimming cost V 0 bases and J 5 bases; bases outside gene matches: 11. Germline-derived CDR1 and CDR2 are SGDLS and YYNGEE. Study observations and caveats: The secondary response was weaker but peaked faster, day 5 versus 15. Across the CD4 and CD8 compartments, a small share of clonotypes was present in both. Boosting was followed by the reappearance of most primary-vaccination clones (approximately 95% CD4, around 86% CD8).

A word on this clonotype: Its specificity is not known.

TCR cDNA, made by 5'RACE template switching, carried an added universal primer site and UMIs. TCRdb reprocessed the 5' RACE reads via MiXCR and lists one record per CDR3 protein. The sample includes some 300,000 distinct CDR3 sequences, less than 4.5% of them seen just once. This chain links TRBV9 with TRBJ2-7; 10 positions match TRBD2. Here the sequenced sample was PBMCs, taken on the day of the yellow fever booster vaccination. This receptor was obtained from a man aged 18-30 years who received the YFV17D yellow fever vaccine. The CDR3 reads CASSVVKIAGGPDEQYF. As DNA, the CDR3 is TGTGCCAGCAGCGTAGTGAAAATAGCGGGGGGCCCAGACGAGCAGTACTTC.